What follows are 20 T cell receptor beta chains derived from one specimen sequenced in a study of response to subunit inactivated influenza vaccine. TCRdb independently ran MiXCR on the RT-PCR reads; one entry per CDR3 protein. The table records roughly 710,000 distinct CDR3 sequences, 14% of them present only once. Material: PBMCs from blood, obtained around two weeks before vaccination. The receptors derive from a man over 45 who received an inactivated influenza vaccine.

The CDR3 region has the DNA TGTGCCAGCAGCTTGGACCGACTAGTTCAGGGTACGCAGTATTTT. This encodes CASSLDRLVQGTQYF. V gene TRBV11-2 combines with J gene TRBJ2-3; perhaps TRBD2 as D (6 bases). This CDR3 contains 15 residues. Germline CDR1 reads SGHAT; CDR2 reads FQNNGV. Trimming took off 3 bases at V and 8 bases at J, with 18 bases between the two ends.

Here the CDR3 reads CASHATSEETQYF. The DNA for the CDR3 is TGCGCCAGCCACGCCACTAGCGAGGAGACCCAGTACTTC. The rearrangement joins TRBV5-1 to TRBJ2-5; 7 nucleotides agree with TRBD2. There are 13 residues in the CDR3. V lost 7 bases and J lost 5; bases outside the gene matches: 8. Germline V gene sequence: CDR1 SGHRS, CDR2 YFSETQ.

A word on this clonotype: A read error may account for a junction end that differs from germline. The chain uses TRBV2 and TRBJ2-4; TRBD2 is a possible D gene (5 bases). The CDR3 totals 15 residues. Germline loops: CDR1 SNHLY, CDR2 FYNNEI. The CDR3 loop is CAPPPRESTKIIQYF. The CDR3 DNA follows: TGTGCCCCCCCCCCGAGGGAATCCACCAAAATCATTCAGTACTTC. Together with reference TRBV2 and TRBJ2-4, the CDR3 gives the full variable domain: EPEVTQTPSHQVTQMGQEVILRCVPISNHLYFYWYRQILGQKVEFLVSFYNNEISEKSEIFDDQFSVERPDGSNFTLKIRSTKLEDSAMYFCAPPPRESTKIIQYFGAGTRLSVL.

This clonotype was observed many times. This chain joins TRBV12-3 or TRBV12-4 and TRBJ2-1; 12 positions match TRBD2. J gave up 0 bases and V 6 bases, and 3 bases lay outside the gene matches. The CDR3 has 16 amino acids. CDR3 DNA: TGTGCCAGCAGAGGACTAGCGGGGAACTCCTACAATGAGCAGTTCTTC. This codes for CASRGLAGNSYNEQFF.

This clonotype came up a few times. The chain couples TRBV6-1 to TRBJ2-7; no definite D call. This CDR3 has 14 amino acids. Trimming stripped 4 bases from V and 1 base from J, with 11 bases between. Germline-derived CDR1 and CDR2 are MNHNS and SASEGT. The CDR3, as DNA: TGTGCCAGCAGTGTCGCCCCAGCGTCCTACGAGCAGTACTTC. Its protein is CASSVAPASYEQYF.

The chain is built from TRBV12-5 and TRBJ2-3, with D maybe TRBD1 (5 bases). Per germline, CDR1 LGHNT and CDR2 FRNRAP. This CDR3 contains 16 residues. V was trimmed by 0 bases and J by 6 bases, leaving 16 bases between them. The CDR3, as DNA: TGTGCTAGTGGTTTGGTACTGGGGCCTCAAACGGATACGCAGTATTTT. Its protein product is CASGLVLGPQTDTQYF.

This clonotype was counted many times. The chain carries TRBV20-1 and TRBJ2-3; the match to TRBD2 covers 10 bases. Losses at the gene ends were 0 bases for V and 5 bases for J; bases not matched to a gene: 8. CDR1 and CDR2 (germline): DFQATT, SNEGSKA (reference sequence). This CDR3 is built from 16 residues. The CDR3 is CSARDTLAGVGDTQYF. The DNA for the CDR3 is TGCAGTGCTAGAGATACCCTAGCGGGAGTGGGAGATACGCAGTATTTT.

V usage is TRBV7-8 and J usage is TRBJ2-2; 9 nucleotides agree with TRBD1. Germline CDR1 reads SGHVS; CDR2 reads FQNEAQ. This CDR3 has 15 residues. The trim removed 5 bases at V and 2 bases at J, leaving 3 bases unmatched. Written as DNA, the CDR3 is TGTGCCAGCAGCAACACAGGGGGCAACACCGGGGAGCTGTTTTTT. It yields the protein CASSNTGGNTGELFF.

This clonotype occurred many times. The rearrangement uses TRBV9 and TRBJ2-3, with 7 bases that match TRBD1. With V trimmed by 2 bases and J by 4 bases, 4 bases remained unmatched. The CDR3 runs 14 residues. CDR1 and CDR2 (germline): SGDLS, YYNGEE. The CDR3 nucleotides are TGTGCCAGCAGCGTGACAGGGAGCCCAGATACGCAGTATTTT. Encoded protein: CASSVTGSPDTQYF.

The genes are TRBV7-9 and TRBJ2-3; the D gene is possibly TRBD2 (7 bases). V lost 4 bases and J 0 bases, leaving 17 bases between the germline ends. CDR3 length: 17 amino acids. Germline assignment: CDR1 SEHNR and CDR2 FQNEAQ (reference sequence). The CDR3 DNA follows: TGTGCCAGCAGCTACCTTCGCGGGGGCCCAAGCACAGATACGCAGTATTTT. It yields the protein CASSYLRGGPSTDTQYF. The full variable domain, in which reference TRBV7-9 and TRBJ2-3 provide the parts outside the CDR3, is DTGVSQNPRHKITKRGQNVTFRCDPISEHNRLYWYRQTLGQGPEFLTYFQNEAQLEKSRLLSDRFSAERPKGSFSTLEIQRTEQGDSAMYLCASSYLRGGPSTDTQYFGPGTRLTVL.

In this sample, this clonotype turned up a few times. The chain has TRBV5-5 and TRBJ1-2; D uncertain. The ends were cut back, 0 bases at V and 4 bases at J, with 7 bases in the middle. The germline V gene has CDR1 SGHKS and CDR2 YYEKEE (reference sequence). The CDR3 has 13 residues. The CDR3 is CASSLETLYGYTF. The CDR3 DNA is TGTGCCAGCAGCTTGGAGACTCTCTATGGCTACACCTTC.

This clonotype was seen more than once but under ten times. This chain connects TRBV5-6 to TRBJ2-3, with 9 bases that match TRBD1. CDR3 length: 14 residues. The V gene's germline CDR1 is SGHDT and CDR2 YYEEEE. The V gene end was trimmed by 4 bases and the J gene end by 6 bases; junction bases not matched to a gene: 6. CDR3 protein: CASSLWTGADTQYF. The CDR3 coding sequence is TGTGCCAGCAGCCTTTGGACAGGGGCGGATACGCAGTATTTT.

The J gene is TRBJ1-1, the V gene TRBV5-1; 12 bases fit TRBD1. The ends lost 2 bases at V and 5 bases at J; junction bases unmatched: 7. CDR1 and CDR2 (germline): SGHRS, YFSETQ. The CDR3 runs 16 residues. The CDR3 nucleotides are TGCGCCAGCAGCTTATTGGGACAGGGGGCTCGAACTGAAGCTTTCTTT. This encodes CASSLLGQGARTEAFF.

The V call is TRBV29-1, the J call TRBJ2-3, with 12 bases lining up with TRBD2. CDR1 is SQVTM, CDR2 ANQGSEA, per germline. The CDR3 length is 17 residues. With V trimmed by 6 bases and J by 4 bases, 14 bases remained unmatched. CDR3 DNA: TGCAGCGTAGTTCGACTAGCGGGAGAGGGGCGCCCAGATACGCAGTATTTT. Protein product: CSVVRLAGEGRPDTQYF.

This clonotype was found many times. The chain uses TRBV5-4 and TRBJ1-1, with TRBD1 matching 7 bases. CDR3 length equals 13 residues. V lost 5 bases and J lost 3; bases outside the gene matches: 4. Per the germline V gene, CDR1 is SGHNT and CDR2 is YYREEE (reference sequence). This CDR3 is CASSYDRDTEAFF. The DNA for the CDR3 is TGTGCCAGCAGTTATGACAGGGACACTGAAGCTTTCTTT.

This clonotype has just a few counts. The V and J genes are TRBV11-2 and TRBJ2-5; TRBD2 matches at 10 bases. Losses at the gene ends were 1 base for V and 12 bases for J; bases not matched to a gene: 8. The V gene's germline CDR1 is SGHAT and CDR2 FQNNGV. There are 14 residues in the CDR3. The CDR3 region has the DNA TGTGCCAGCAGCTTAGTCTCTAGCGGGAGTTCTAAGTACTTC. It encodes CASSLVSSGSSKYF.

This clonotype was observed a few times. The chain is built from TRBV20-1 and TRBJ2-1; D possibly matches TRBD1 or TRBD2 (5 bases each). Germline CDR1 reads DFQATT; CDR2 reads SNEGSKA (reference sequence). V lost 3 bases to trimming and J lost 7 bases, with 19 bases between them. The CDR3 length is 15 residues. This CDR3 is CSASRRTRGRNEQFF. The CDR3 DNA reads TGCAGTGCTAGCCGACGGACTCGGGGCCGGAATGAGCAGTTCTTC.

The table lists this clonotype with many counts. This rearrangement joins TRBV12-3 or TRBV12-4 to TRBJ2-1; D is possibly TRBD2 (5 bases). V shed 6 bases and J shed 8 bases, with 17 bases lying between them. The CDR3 is 14 residues long. CDR3 sequence: CASREGGSRHEQFF. As DNA, the CDR3 is TGTGCCAGCAGGGAAGGAGGCAGTCGGCATGAGCAGTTCTTC.

In this sample, this clonotype turned up a few times. This chain joins TRBV19 and TRBJ1-5; tentative D call: TRBD1 (6 bases). Germline V gene lookup returns CDR1 LNHDA and CDR2 SQIVND (reference sequence). The CDR3 runs 12 residues. Trimming shortened V by 6 bases and J by 6 bases, and 9 bases separated the two germline ends. CDR3 protein: CASRQGTQPQHF. CDR3 DNA: TGTGCCAGTAGACAGGGTACTCAGCCCCAGCATTTT.

This clonotype has just a few counts. The chain is built from TRBV12-3 or TRBV12-4 and TRBJ2-7, with 10 nucleotides matching TRBD1. V lost 6 bases to trimming and J lost 6 bases; unmatched junction nucleotides: 11. This CDR3 has 15 residues. CDR3 DNA: TGTGCCAGCAGGGGACTGGGACAGGGGACGGGCGAGCAGTACTTC. This encodes CASRGLGQGTGEQYF.